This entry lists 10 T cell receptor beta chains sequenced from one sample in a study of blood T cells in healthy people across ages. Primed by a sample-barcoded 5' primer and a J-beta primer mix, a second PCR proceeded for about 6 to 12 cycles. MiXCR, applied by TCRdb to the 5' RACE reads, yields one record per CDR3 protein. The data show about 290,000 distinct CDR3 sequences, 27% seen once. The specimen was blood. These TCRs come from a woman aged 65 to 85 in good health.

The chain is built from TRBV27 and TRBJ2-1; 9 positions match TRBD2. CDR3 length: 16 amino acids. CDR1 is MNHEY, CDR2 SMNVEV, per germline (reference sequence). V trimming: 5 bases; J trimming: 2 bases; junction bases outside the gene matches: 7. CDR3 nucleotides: TGTGCCAGCAGTCCGGCGGGGGGGACAACCTACAATGAGCAGTTCTTC. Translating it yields CASSPAGGTTYNEQFF.

This CDR3 is CASRPGLAGVPEQFF. In DNA, the CDR3 is TGTGCCAGCAGACCGGGACTAGCGGGAGTGCCTGAGCAGTTCTTC. The gene calls are TRBV28 and TRBJ2-1; 14 bases line up with TRBD2. The V segment lost 6 bases and the J segment 9 bases; nucleotides outside the gene matches: 7. In germline, CDR1 is MDHEN, CDR2 SYDVKM. The CDR3 runs to 15 residues.

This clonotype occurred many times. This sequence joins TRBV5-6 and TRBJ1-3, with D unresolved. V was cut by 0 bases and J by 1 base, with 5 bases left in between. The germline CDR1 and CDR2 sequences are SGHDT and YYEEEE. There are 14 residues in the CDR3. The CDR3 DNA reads TGTGCCAGCAGCTTGGTGGGGTCTGGAAACACCATATATTTT. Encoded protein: CASSLVGSGNTIYF. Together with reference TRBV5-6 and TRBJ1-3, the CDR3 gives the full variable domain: DAGVTQSPTHLIKTRGQQVTLRCSPKSGHDTVSWYQQALGQGPQFIFQYYEEEERQRGNFPDRFSGHQFPNYSSELNVNALLLGDSALYLCASSLVGSGNTIYFGEGSWLTVV.

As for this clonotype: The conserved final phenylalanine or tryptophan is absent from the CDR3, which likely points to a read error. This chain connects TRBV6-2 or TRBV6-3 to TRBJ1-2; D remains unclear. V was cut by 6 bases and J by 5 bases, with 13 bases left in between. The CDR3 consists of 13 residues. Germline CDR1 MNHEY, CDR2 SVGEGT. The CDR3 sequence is CASSTAWGYGYTL. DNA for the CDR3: TGTGCCAGCAGCACCGCTTGGGGTTATGGCTACACCCTC.

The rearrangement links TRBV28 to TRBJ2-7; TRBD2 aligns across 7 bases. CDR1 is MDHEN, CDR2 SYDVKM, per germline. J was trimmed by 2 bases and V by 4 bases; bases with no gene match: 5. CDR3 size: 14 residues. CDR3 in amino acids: CASSSTAGTYEQYF. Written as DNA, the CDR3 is TGTGCCAGCAGTTCTACAGCGGGGACCTACGAGCAGTACTTC. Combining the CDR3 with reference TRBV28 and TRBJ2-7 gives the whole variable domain DVKVTQSSRYLVKRTGEKVFLECVQDMDHENMFWYRQDPGLGLRLIYFSYDVKMKEKGDIPEGYSVSREKKERFSLILESASTNQTSMYLCASSSTAGTYEQYFGPGTRLTVT.

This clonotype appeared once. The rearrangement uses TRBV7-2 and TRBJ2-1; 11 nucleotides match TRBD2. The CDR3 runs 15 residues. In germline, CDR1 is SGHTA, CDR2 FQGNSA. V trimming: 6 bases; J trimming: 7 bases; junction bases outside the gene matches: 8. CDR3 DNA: TGTGCCAGCAGGCCTGGACTAGCGGGCACTAATGAGCAGTTCTTC. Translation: CASRPGLAGTNEQFF.

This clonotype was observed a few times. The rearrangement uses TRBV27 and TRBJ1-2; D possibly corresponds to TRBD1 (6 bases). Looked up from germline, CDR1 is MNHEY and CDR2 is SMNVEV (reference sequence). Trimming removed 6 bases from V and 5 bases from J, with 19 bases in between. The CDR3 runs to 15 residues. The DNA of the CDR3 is TGTGCCAGCAGCCGAGAAGGGGGACGGCAATATGGCTACACCTTC. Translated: CASSREGGRQYGYTF.

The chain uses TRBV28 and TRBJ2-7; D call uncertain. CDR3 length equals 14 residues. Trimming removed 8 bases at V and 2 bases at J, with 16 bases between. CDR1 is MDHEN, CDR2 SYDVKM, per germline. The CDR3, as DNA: TGTGCCAGCTCTCGCTTACAGATTACCTACGAGCAGTACTTC. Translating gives CASSRLQITYEQYF.

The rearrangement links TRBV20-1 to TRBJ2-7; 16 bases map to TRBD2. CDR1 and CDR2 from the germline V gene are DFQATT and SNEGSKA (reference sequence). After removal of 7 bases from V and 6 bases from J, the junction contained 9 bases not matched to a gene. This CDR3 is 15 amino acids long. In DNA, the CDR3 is TGCAGTGTTCGAGGGACTAGCGGGAGGGCCGGCGAGCAGTACTTC. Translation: CSVRGTSGRAGEQYF.

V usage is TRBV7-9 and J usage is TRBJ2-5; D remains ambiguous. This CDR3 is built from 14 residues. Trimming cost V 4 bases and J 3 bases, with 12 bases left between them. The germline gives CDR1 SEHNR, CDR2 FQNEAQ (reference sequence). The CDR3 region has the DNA TGTGCCAGCAGCTCCATCCTCTTGGAAGAGACCCAGTACTTC. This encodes CASSSILLEETQYF.